This section outlines one T cell receptor beta chain sequence together with its context. Looked up from germline, CDR1 is MNHEY and CDR2 is SVGAGI. The CDR3 contains 15 residues. V lost 5 bases to trimming and J lost 5 bases, with 19 bases between them. TCRdb keeps only in-frame clones here, not all; method: immunoSEQ multiplex PCR. The sample has 120,000 or so clones; approximately 90% are singletons. The source of the sample is a study of control samples from healthy donors and cancer patients. The sequencing sample was made of blood. The rearrangement links TRBV6-5 to TRBJ2-7, with a tentative D call TRBD1 (6 bases). The receptor was isolated from a man between 18 and 35 years old in good health. The CDR3 DNA reads as TGTGCCAGCAGTCGCCCAACAGGGACGGGCAACGAGCAGTACTTC. Amino acid sequence: CASSRPTGTGNEQYF.